Reported below is one TCR beta chain. Its antigen is not known. Per germline, CDR1 ENHRY and CDR2 SYGVKD. V dropped 2 bases and J dropped 6 bases, with 11 bases sitting between them. The CDR3 runs to 14 residues. The data stem from a study of Ad26.COV2.S vaccination and SARS-CoV-2 variants. Study outcomes and limitations: Vaccinees displayed broader spike-specific TCR repertoires than placebo recipients. Marked by substantial breadth, spike-specific CD8+ and CD4+ T cell responses were reportedly seen after vaccination.

Clones were sequenced by immunoSEQ multiplex PCR, and TCRdb holds only the in-frame ones, with some missing. The data hold some 180,000 clones, with roughly 85% observed a single time. This receptor was identified in a human donor who had recovered from COVID-19. This chain links TRBV10-3 with TRBJ1-3; D is unresolved. The starting material was peripheral blood, obtained after recovery from COVID-19. The CDR3 coding sequence is TGTGCCATCAGTGAGGAGGCCGTTGCAAACACCATATATTTT. As protein: CAISEEAVANTIYF.